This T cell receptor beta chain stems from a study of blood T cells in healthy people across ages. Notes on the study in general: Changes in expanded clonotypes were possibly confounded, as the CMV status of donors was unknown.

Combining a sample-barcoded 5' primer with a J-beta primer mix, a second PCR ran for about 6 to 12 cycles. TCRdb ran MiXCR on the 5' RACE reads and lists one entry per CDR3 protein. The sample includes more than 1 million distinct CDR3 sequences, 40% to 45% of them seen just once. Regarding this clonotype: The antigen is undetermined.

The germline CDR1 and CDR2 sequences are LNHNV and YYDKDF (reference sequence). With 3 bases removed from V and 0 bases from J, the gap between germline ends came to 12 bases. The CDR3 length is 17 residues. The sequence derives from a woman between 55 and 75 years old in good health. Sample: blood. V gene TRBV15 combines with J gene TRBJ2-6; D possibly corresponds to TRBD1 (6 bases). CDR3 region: CATSRTGHPSGANVLTF. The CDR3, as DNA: TGTGCCACCAGCAGGACGGGACATCCCTCTGGGGCCAACGTCCTGACTTTC.